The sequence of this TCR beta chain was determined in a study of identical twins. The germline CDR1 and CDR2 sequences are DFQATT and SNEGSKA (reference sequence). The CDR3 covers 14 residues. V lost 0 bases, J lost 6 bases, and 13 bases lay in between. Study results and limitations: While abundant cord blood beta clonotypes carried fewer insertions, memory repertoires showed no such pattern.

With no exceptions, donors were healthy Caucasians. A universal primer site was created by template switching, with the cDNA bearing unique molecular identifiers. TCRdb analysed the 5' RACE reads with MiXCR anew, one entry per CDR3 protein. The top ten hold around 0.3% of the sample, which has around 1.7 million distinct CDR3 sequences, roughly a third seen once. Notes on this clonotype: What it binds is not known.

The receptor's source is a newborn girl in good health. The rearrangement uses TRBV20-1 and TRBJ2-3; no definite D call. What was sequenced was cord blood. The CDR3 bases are TGCAGTGCTAGAGACGGTGGGCGTCCGGATACGCAGTATTTT. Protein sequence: CSARDGGRPDTQYF.